This entry features one T cell receptor (beta chain) sequence. What it recognizes is unknown. This entry is derived from a study of cytomegalovirus exposure and HLA in healthy donors. General study results and limits: The authors later found most CMV-associated TCR beta chains appeared HLA-restricted. Many donors carried some public TCRs, although rarity characterized most TCR sequences.

The PCR contained 60 Vbeta and 13 Jbeta primers. Using immunoSEQ multiplex PCR, the repertoire was profiled, and TCRdb retains in-frame clones only, with some absent. The sample has 170,000 or so clones, just under 80% seen once; the top ten hold 2.5% to 4%. CDR3 length: 15 residues. Trimming pared 0 bases from V and 7 bases from J, leaving 16 bases between. Germline V CDR1 and CDR2: KGHSH, LQKENI. Healthy individuals who donated bone marrow served as the donors. The clonotype was recovered from a woman in her forties or fifties in good health and CMV-seropositive. Source material: PBMCs. The V and J genes are TRBV18 and TRBJ2-7; possibly TRBD1 for D (5 bases). The CDR3 DNA reads TGTGCCAGCTCACCACCAGTCCAGGGTGCTGGAGAGCAGTACTTC. Its protein is CASSPPVQGAGEQYF.